Listed below are T cell receptor beta chains from one sample, sequenced in a study of cytomegalovirus exposure and HLA in healthy donors. The method was immunoSEQ multiplex PCR; TCRdb's version includes in-frame clones alone and lacks a portion of them. The data hold more than 65,000 clones, with 65% to 80% observed a single time. The sample comprised PBMCs. Receptor source: a man aged 40-49 years in good health and CMV-seronegative. Both conserved end residues are part of each CDR3. The order of the fields is D gene, clone size, V gene, J gene, CDR3 protein, CDR3 DNA. The D gene is left open where the match is weak. A row's size may be missing; if present it is once, few, many or a size class.

D: .
size: .
V: TRBV6-1
J: TRBJ2-5
CDR3: CASLGLQRTQYF
DNA: TGTGCCAGCCTCGGACTTCAACGGACCCAGTACTTC

D: TRBD1
size: few
V: TRBV6-4
J: TRBJ1-6
CDR3: CASSPGTGNSPLHF
DNA: TGTGCCAGCAGCCCAGGGACAGGGAATTCACCCCTCCACTTT

D: TRBD1
size: .
V: TRBV2
J: TRBJ1-6
CDR3: CASSRPTGDNSPLHF
DNA: TGTGCCAGCAGCCGTCCAACAGGGGATAATTCACCCCTCCACTTT

D: .
size: .
V: TRBV27
J: TRBJ2-7
CDR3: CASGVSGTYEQYF
DNA: TGTGCCAGCGGTGTGAGCGGCACTTACGAGCAGTACTTC

D: .
size: .
V: TRBV28
J: TRBJ1-5
CDR3: CASRTNSNQPQHF
DNA: TGTGCCAGCAGGACAAATAGCAATCAGCCCCAGCATTTT

D: TRBD1
size: .
V: TRBV7-2
J: TRBJ2-7
CDR3: CASSYDTRTGRLEQYF
DNA: TGTGCCAGCAGCTACGACACTAGGACAGGGAGGCTCGAGCAGTACTTC

D: .
size: .
V: TRBV27
J: TRBJ2-7
CDR3: CASSSRGGGEIYEQYF
DNA: TGTGCCAGCAGTTCCCGGGGAGGCGGGGAAATCTACGAGCAGTACTTC

D: .
size: .
V: TRBV7-9
J: TRBJ1-6
CDR3: CASSYLLGSYNSPLHF
DNA: TGTGCCAGCAGCTACCTACTAGGTTCCTATAATTCACCCCTCCACTTT

D: TRBD2
size: few
V: TRBV4-3
J: TRBJ2-1
CDR3: CASSQRLAHSSYNEQFF
DNA: TGCGCCAGCAGCCAAAGACTAGCCCACAGCTCCTACAATGAGCAGTTCTTC

D: TRBD1
size: .
V: TRBV29-1
J: TRBJ1-1
CDR3: CSLDRGPDTEAFF
DNA: TGCAGCCTTGACAGGGGACCGGACACTGAAGCTTTCTTT

D: .
size: .
V: TRBV2
J: TRBJ2-5
CDR3: CASRFTGRETQYF
DNA: TGTGCCAGCAGATTCACAGGGCGGGAGACCCAGTACTTC

D: .
size: .
V: TRBV28
J: TRBJ2-7
CDR3: CASSFRGQKAYEQYF
DNA: TGTGCCAGCAGTTTCAGGGGCCAAAAAGCCTACGAGCAGTACTTC

D: .
size: .
V: TRBV6-1
J: TRBJ2-2
CDR3: CASSLLIRNTGELFF
DNA: TGTGCCAGCAGTTTGCTGATTAGGAACACCGGGGAGCTGTTTTTT

D: .
size: .
V: TRBV9
J: TRBJ2-2
CDR3: CASTTYRDRSSGELFF
DNA: TGTGCCAGCACAACCTACCGGGATAGATCGAGCGGGGAGCTGTTTTTT

D: TRBD1
size: .
V: TRBV6-6
J: TRBJ1-2
CDR3: CASSYLTGGLEGYTF
DNA: TGTGCCAGCAGTTACCTGACAGGGGGCCTGGAGGGCTACACCTTC

D: TRBD2
size: .
V: TRBV28
J: TRBJ2-1
CDR3: CASSSGAGVKDNEQFF
DNA: TGTGCCAGCAGTTCGGGAGCGGGGGTAAAAGACAATGAGCAGTTCTTC

D: TRBD2
size: .
V: TRBV30
J: TRBJ2-7
CDR3: CAWSLDPGLGNYEQYF
DNA: TGTGCCTGGAGCTTAGATCCGGGACTAGGGAACTACGAGCAGTACTTC

D: .
size: .
V: TRBV9
J: TRBJ2-7
CDR3: CASSVGQVVGEQYF
DNA: TGTGCCAGCAGCGTAGGACAGGTCGTCGGCGAGCAGTACTTC

D: TRBD2
size: many
V: TRBV6-4
J: TRBJ2-3
CDR3: CASSDSTSGGADTQYF
DNA: TGTGCCAGCAGTGACTCGACTAGCGGGGGGGCAGATACGCAGTATTTT

D: TRBD1
size: .
V: TRBV7-2
J: TRBJ1-1
CDR3: CASSLGARAGGF
DNA: TGTGCCAGCAGCTTAGGAGCGAGGGCAGGGGGTTTT

D: TRBD1
size: few
V: TRBV6-1
J: TRBJ2-7
CDR3: CASRGTGDFYEQYF
DNA: TGTGCCAGCAGGGGGACAGGGGACTTCTACGAGCAGTACTTC

D: TRBD2
size: few
V: TRBV2
J: TRBJ2-1
CDR3: CASSESISGVKFF
DNA: TGTGCCAGCAGTGAATCGATTAGCGGGGTTAAGTTCTTC

D: .
size: .
V: TRBV7-9
J: TRBJ1-2
CDR3: CASSYMGGADDYGYTF
DNA: TGTGCCAGCAGCTACATGGGGGGGGCGGACGACTATGGCTACACCTTC

D: TRBD1
size: .
V: TRBV7-3
J: TRBJ1-1
CDR3: CASSWTGGGTEAFF
DNA: TGTGCCAGCAGTTGGACAGGGGGCGGCACTGAAGCTTTCTTT

D: .
size: .
V: TRBV7-2
J: TRBJ1-3
CDR3: CASSPAAGRSGNTIYF
DNA: TGTGCCAGCAGCCCCGCAGCAGGGAGGTCTGGAAACACCATATATTTT

D: .
size: .
V: TRBV2
J: TRBJ2-5
CDR3: CASSKTATETQYF
DNA: TGTGCCAGCAGTAAGACAGCTACGGAGACCCAGTACTTC

D: .
size: .
V: TRBV27
J: TRBJ1-2
CDR3: CASSLTGSWYGYTF
DNA: TGTGCCAGCAGTTTAACAGGGAGTTGGTATGGCTACACCTTC

D: .
size: .
V: TRBV9
J: TRBJ2-1
CDR3: CASSVEAGGNEQFF
DNA: TGTGCCAGCAGCGTAGAGGCTGGGGGGAATGAGCAGTTCTTC

D: .
size: .
V: TRBV7-2
J: TRBJ2-1
CDR3: CASSLDVASSYNEQFF
DNA: TGTGCCAGCAGCTTAGACGTCGCGAGCTCCTACAATGAGCAGTTCTTC

D: .
size: once
V: TRBV7-9
J: TRBJ1-2
CDR3: CASSLIGQGQGYTF
DNA: TGTGCCAGCAGCTTAATTGGGCAGGGGCAAGGCTACACCTTC

D: TRBD1
size: .
V: TRBV13
J: TRBJ1-2
CDR3: CASSLGPDRAYGYTF
DNA: TGTGCCAGCAGCTTAGGCCCGGACAGGGCTTATGGCTACACCTTC

D: .
size: few
V: TRBV7-2
J: TRBJ1-6
CDR3: CASSQTLVNSPLHF
DNA: TGTGCCAGCAGCCAGACTCTGGTTAATTCACCCCTCCACTTT

D: .
size: once
V: TRBV5-1
J: TRBJ1-4
CDR3: CASSLVSQGSNEKLFF
DNA: TGCGCCAGCAGCTTGGTATCACAGGGTTCTAATGAAAAACTGTTTTTT

D: .
size: .
V: TRBV7-9
J: TRBJ2-5
CDR3: CSSSLPLRETQYF
DNA: TGTTCCAGCAGCTTACCTCTACGGGAGACCCAGTACTTC

D: .
size: .
V: TRBV6-1
J: TRBJ2-5
CDR3: CASSEGRETQYF
DNA: TGTGCCAGCAGTGAAGGGAGAGAGACCCAGTACTTC

D: .
size: .
V: TRBV19
J: TRBJ2-7
CDR3: CASSASGYEQYF
DNA: TGTGCCAGTAGTGCTTCAGGCTACGAGCAGTACTTC

D: .
size: .
V: TRBV6-5
J: TRBJ1-1
CDR3: CASDWVGGGTEAFF
DNA: TGTGCCAGCGATTGGGTCGGGGGGGGCACTGAAGCTTTCTTT